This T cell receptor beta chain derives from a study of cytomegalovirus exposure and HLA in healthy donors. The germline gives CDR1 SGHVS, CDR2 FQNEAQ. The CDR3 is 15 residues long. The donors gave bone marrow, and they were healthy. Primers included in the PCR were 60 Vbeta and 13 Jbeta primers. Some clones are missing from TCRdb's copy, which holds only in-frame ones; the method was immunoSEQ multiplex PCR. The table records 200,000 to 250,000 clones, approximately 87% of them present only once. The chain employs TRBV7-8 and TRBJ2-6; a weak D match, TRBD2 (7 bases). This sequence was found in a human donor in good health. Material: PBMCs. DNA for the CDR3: TGTGCGGTGGGGGGGGCATATTCTGGGGCCAACGTCCTGACTTTC. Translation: CAVGGAYSGANVLTF.